This TCR beta chain appears in the sequencing data of a study of identical twins. Details on this clonotype: Its specificity is not known.

Germline values: CDR1 MGHDK, CDR2 SYGVNS. The CDR3 length is 14 residues. The V and J ends lost 3 bases and 4 bases respectively, with 9 bases between them. Overall study findings and caveats: Cord blood beta clonotypes present at high abundance carried fewer insertions; no such pattern appeared in memory repertoires. Alpha sequences that were out-of-frame and twin-shared showed an excess of low generation probability.

Each CDR3 protein gets one entry after TCRdb re-called the 5' RACE reads with MiXCR. Counted here are 540,000 or so distinct CDR3 sequences, about 22% occurring once; the ten biggest clones make up 0.48%. This same sample was also taken into another study, of yellow fever vaccine responses in identical twins. From that study: Twins reportedly appeared to share part of their vaccine T cell response while keeping part individual.

The chain couples TRBV25-1 to TRBJ2-2, with D perhaps matching TRBD1 (5 bases). Sequencing input: CD4+ T cells sorted from blood. The source of this sequence is a woman in her late teens or twenties in good health. The CDR3 region is CASSETVFTGELFF. In DNA form, the CDR3 reads TGTGCCAGCAGTGAGACAGTATTCACCGGGGAGCTGTTTTTT. Combining the CDR3 with reference TRBV25-1 and TRBJ2-2 gives the whole variable domain EADIYQTPRYLVIGTGKKITLECSQTMGHDKMYWYQQDPGMELHLIHYSYGVNSTEKGDLSSESTVSRIRTEHFPLTLESARPSHTSQYLCASSETVFTGELFFGEGSRLTVL.